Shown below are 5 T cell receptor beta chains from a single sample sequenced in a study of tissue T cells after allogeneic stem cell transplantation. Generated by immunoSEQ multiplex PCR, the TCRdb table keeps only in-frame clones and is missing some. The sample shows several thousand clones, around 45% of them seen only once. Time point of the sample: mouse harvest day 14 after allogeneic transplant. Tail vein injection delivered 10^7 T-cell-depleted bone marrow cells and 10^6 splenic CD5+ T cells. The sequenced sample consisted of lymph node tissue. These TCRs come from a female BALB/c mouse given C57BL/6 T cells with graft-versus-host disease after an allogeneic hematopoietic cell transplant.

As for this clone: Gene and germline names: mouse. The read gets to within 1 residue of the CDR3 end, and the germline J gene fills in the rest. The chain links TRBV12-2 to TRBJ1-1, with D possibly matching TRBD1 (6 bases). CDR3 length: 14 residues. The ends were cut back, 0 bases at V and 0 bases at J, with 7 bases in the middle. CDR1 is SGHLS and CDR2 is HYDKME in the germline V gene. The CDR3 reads CASSLGTTNTEVFF. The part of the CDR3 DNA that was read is TGTGCCAGCTCTCTCGGGACAACAAACACAGAAGTCTTC.

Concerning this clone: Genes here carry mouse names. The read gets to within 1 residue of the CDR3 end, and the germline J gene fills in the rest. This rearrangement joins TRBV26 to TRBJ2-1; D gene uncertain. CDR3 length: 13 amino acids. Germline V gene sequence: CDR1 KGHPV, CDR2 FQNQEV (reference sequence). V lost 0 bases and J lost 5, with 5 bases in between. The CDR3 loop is CASSLSQHAEQFF. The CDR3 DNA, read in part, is TGTGCCAGCAGTCTGTCGCAACATGCTGAGCAGTTC.

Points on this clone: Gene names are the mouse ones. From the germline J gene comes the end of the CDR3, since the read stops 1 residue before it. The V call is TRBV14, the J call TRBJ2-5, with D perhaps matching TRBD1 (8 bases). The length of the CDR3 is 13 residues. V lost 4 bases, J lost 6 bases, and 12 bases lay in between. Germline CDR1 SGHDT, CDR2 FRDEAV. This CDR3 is CASSLQGGDTQYF. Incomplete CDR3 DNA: TGTGCCAGCAGTCTACAGGGGGGCGACACCCAGTAC.

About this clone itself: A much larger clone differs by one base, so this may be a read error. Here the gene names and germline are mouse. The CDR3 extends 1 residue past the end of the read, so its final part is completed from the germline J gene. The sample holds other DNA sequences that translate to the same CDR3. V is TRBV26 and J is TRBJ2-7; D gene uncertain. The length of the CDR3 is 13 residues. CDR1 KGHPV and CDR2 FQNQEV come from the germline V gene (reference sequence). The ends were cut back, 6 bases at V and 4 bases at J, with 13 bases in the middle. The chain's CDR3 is CASSLWHSYEQYF. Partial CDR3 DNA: TGTGCCAGCAGCCTCTGGCACTCTTATGAACAGTAC.

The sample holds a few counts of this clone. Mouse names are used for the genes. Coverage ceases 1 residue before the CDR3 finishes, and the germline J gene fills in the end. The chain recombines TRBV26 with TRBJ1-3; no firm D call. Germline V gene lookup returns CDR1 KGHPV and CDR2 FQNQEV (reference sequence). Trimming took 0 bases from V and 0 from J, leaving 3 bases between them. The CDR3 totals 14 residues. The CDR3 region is CASSLSNSGNTLYF. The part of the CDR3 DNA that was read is TGTGCCAGCAGTCTGTCTAATTCTGGAAATACGCTCTAT.